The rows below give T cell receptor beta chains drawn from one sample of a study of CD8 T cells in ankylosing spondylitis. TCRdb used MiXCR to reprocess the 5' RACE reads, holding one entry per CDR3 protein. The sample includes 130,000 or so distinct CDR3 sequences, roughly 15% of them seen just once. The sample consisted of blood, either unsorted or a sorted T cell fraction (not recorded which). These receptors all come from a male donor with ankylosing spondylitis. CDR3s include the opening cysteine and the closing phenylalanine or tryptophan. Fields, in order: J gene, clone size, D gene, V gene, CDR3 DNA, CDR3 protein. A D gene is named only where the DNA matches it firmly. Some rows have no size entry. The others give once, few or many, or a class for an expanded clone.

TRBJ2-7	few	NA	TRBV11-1	TGTGCCAGCAGCTTTTGGGGGTACGAGCAGTACTTC	CASSFWGYEQYF
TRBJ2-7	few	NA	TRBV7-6	TGTGCCAGCAGCCCAATAAGTGGAAGGACCTACGAGCAGTACTTC	CASSPISGRTYEQYF
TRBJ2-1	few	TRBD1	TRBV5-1	TGCGCCAGCAGCGATCAGGGGGTCTACAATGAGCAGTTCTTC	CASSDQGVYNEQFF
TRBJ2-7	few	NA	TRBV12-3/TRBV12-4	TGTGCCAGCAGTCTGGGAGCAACCTACGAGCAGTACTTC	CASSLGATYEQYF
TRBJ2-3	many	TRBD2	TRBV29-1	TGCAGCAGTAGCGGGAGATTATCAGATACGCAGTATTTT	CSSSGRLSDTQYF
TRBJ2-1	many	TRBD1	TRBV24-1	TGTGCCCCCCTTCGGGAACAGGGGGCGGACTACAATGAGCAGTTCTTC	CAPLREQGADYNEQFF
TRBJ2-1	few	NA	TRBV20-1	TGCAGTGCTCTCGACAGATCCTACAATGAGCAGTTCTTC	CSALDRSYNEQFF
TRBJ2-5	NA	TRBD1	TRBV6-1	TGTGCCAGCAGTGCACAGGGGAAGGGCGGGGAGACCCAGTACTTC	CASSAQGKGGETQYF
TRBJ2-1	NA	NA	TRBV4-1	TGCGCCAGCAGCCCGGGACTTTCCAATGAGCAGTTCTTC	CASSPGLSNEQFF
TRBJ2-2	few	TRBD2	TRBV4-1	TGCGCCAGCAGCCAAGGACTAGCGGGAGGCGGGGAGCTGTTTTTT	CASSQGLAGGGELFF
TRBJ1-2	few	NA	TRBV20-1	TGCAGTGCTAGAGATAGTGGTGGAGGGCTGGCCTATGGCTACACCTTC	CSARDSGGGLAYGYTF
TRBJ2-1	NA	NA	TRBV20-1	TGCAGTGCTAGCGGAATAGCTTACAATGAGCAGTTCTTC	CSASGIAYNEQFF
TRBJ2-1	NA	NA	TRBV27	TGTGCCAGCAGTTTAAGTTGGGGCTCCAATGAGCAGTTCTTC	CASSLSWGSNEQFF
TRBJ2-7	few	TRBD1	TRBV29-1	TGCAGCGTTGAAGGCCAGGGGGCCTACGAGCAGTACTTC	CSVEGQGAYEQYF
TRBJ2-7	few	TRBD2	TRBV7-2	TGTGCCAGCAGTCCGGGAGGGCACGAGCAGTACTTC	CASSPGGHEQYF
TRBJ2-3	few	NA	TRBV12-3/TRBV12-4	TGTGCCAGCAGTTTGGGGACCCACACAGATACGCAGTATTTT	CASSLGTHTDTQYF